Below are 20 T cell receptor beta chains sequenced from a single sample in a study of cytomegalovirus exposure and HLA in healthy donors. A multiplex PCR was run with 60 Vbeta primers and 13 Jbeta primers. Data came from immunoSEQ multiplex PCR; TCRdb stores just in-frame clones and leaves some out. Of roughly 180,000 clones detected, about three quarters appear once; the ten largest clones hold about 1.5%. The sequenced sample was PBMCs. The receptors were gathered from a man aged 18 to 35 in good health and CMV-seronegative.

In its sample, this clone ranks as medium-sized (0.01 to 0.1%). The V call is TRBV4-3, the J call TRBJ1-1; tentatively, D is TRBD1 (5 bases). Germline assignment: CDR1 LGHNA and CDR2 YSLEER. V was pared by 5 bases and J by 4 bases, with 8 bases between. The CDR3 is 12 residues long. CDR3 sequence (DNA): TGCGCCAGCAGCGACAGTGGCACTGAAGCTTTCTTT. Amino acids: CASSDSGTEAFF.

V is TRBV4-2 and J is TRBJ2-3; 14 bases fit TRBD2. This CDR3 is 18 amino acids long. Germline V lookup: CDR1 LGHNA, CDR2 YNFKEQ. V was clipped by 0 bases and J by 1 base; unmatched bases: 3. CDR3 coding DNA: TGTGCCAGCAGCCAAGAGGCGGGACTAGCGGGGGGCACAGATACGCAGTATTTT. This gives the protein CASSQEAGLAGGTDTQYF.

This rearrangement joins TRBV11-3 to TRBJ2-7, with 8 bases lining up with TRBD1. J lost 2 bases, V lost 1 base, and 4 bases had no gene match. The CDR3 loop spans 15 amino acids. CDR1 and CDR2 (germline): SGHNT, YENEEA. The CDR3 coding sequence is TGTGCCAGCAGCTTAGTTTGGACAGGGCCCTACGAGCAGTACTTC. Protein: CASSLVWTGPYEQYF.

This clone was observed once. V usage is TRBV12-5 and J usage is TRBJ1-3; D uncertain. The CDR3 spans 14 residues. Per the germline V gene, CDR1 is LGHNT and CDR2 is FRNRAP. V shed 6 bases and J shed 0 bases, with 9 bases lying between them. The CDR3 sequence is CASGVAVSGNTIYF. The CDR3 DNA reads as TGTGCTAGTGGGGTCGCGGTCTCTGGAAACACCATATATTTT.

The rearrangement uses TRBV25-1 and TRBJ2-7; TRBD1 matches at 10 bases. The CDR3 contains 15 residues. The ends lost 4 bases at V and 3 bases at J; junction bases unmatched: 6. Germline V gene sequence: CDR1 MGHDK, CDR2 SYGVNS. CDR3 nucleotides: TGTGCCAGCAGTGGGACAGGGGGAGCCTACTACGAGCAGTACTTC. Its protein product is CASSGTGGAYYEQYF.

V gene TRBV2 combines with J gene TRBJ1-4, with 7 bases lining up with TRBD1. The V segment lost 7 bases and the J segment 4 bases; nucleotides outside the gene matches: 6. The CDR3 runs to 14 residues. Germline CDR1 is SNHLY and CDR2 is FYNNEI. The chain's CDR3 is CASTTGTVNEKLFF. DNA of the CDR3: TGTGCCAGCACTACCGGGACAGTTAATGAAAAACTGTTTTTT. The full variable domain, rest sourced from reference TRBV2 and TRBJ1-4, is EPEVTQTPSHQVTQMGQEVILRCVPISNHLYFYWYRQILGQKVEFLVSFYNNEISEKSEIFDDQFSVERPDGSNFTLKIRSTKLEDSAMYFCASTTGTVNEKLFFGSGTQLSVL.

This chain connects TRBV9 to TRBJ2-7, with 9 bases aligning to TRBD2. V shed 2 bases, J shed 7 bases, and the junction held 16 bases outside the gene matches. CDR3 length equals 17 residues. Germline loops: CDR1 SGDLS, CDR2 YYNGEE. The CDR3 nucleotides are TGTGCCAGCAGCGTGAAGAAGTCTAGCGGGACCCGGGGGGAGCAGTACTTC. Amino acid sequence: CASSVKKSSGTRGEQYF.

V and J are TRBV6-5 and TRBJ1-1; a possible D gene is TRBD1 (5 bases). The CDR3 loop spans 13 amino acids. Between the trimmed V and J ends, which lost 1 base and 3 bases, there was a span of 6 bases. Germline CDR1 is MNHEY and CDR2 is SVGAGI. As DNA, the CDR3 is TGTGCCAGCAGTTACTTCAGGGACACTGAAGCTTTCTTT. Translating it yields CASSYFRDTEAFF.

This clone came up once. V gene TRBV4-3 combines with J gene TRBJ2-5, with 7 nucleotides matching TRBD1. Germline V gene data show CDR1 as LGHNA and CDR2 as YSLEER. There are 15 residues in the CDR3. J was trimmed by 0 bases and V by 1 base; bases with no gene match: 2. CDR3 DNA: TGCGCCAGCAGCCAAGGCGACAGGGACCAAGAGACCCAGTACTTC. Protein: CASSQGDRDQETQYF.

The CDR3: CASSKQTGPSAYGYTF. As DNA, the CDR3 is TGTGCCAGCAGCAAACAGACCGGTCCATCCGCCTATGGCTACACCTTC. This chain joins TRBV7-8 and TRBJ1-2; D remains unclear. The CDR3 is 16 amino acids. Deletions cut 5 bases from V and 4 bases from J, with 20 bases between. Per the germline V gene, CDR1 is SGHVS and CDR2 is FQNEAQ.

The V call is TRBV5-4, the J call TRBJ1-2; D gene unclear. The germline gives CDR1 SGHNT, CDR2 YYREEE (reference sequence). Trimming removed 0 bases from V and 8 bases from J, with 20 bases in between. CDR3 length equals 16 residues. The CDR3 reads CASSLVNIAVGGGYTF. In DNA form, the CDR3 reads TGTGCCAGCAGCTTGGTTAACATTGCGGTAGGTGGAGGCTACACCTTC.

This clone was detected a few times. V usage is TRBV5-3 and J usage is TRBJ2-3; 14 bases are a match to TRBD2. TRBV5-3 is assigned to the ORF class and has an uncertain function. The V and J ends lost 3 bases and 1 base, in that order; junction bases with no gene match: 7. The CDR3 totals 18 residues. CDR3 sequence (DNA): TGTGCCAGAAGCTGGGAGACTAGCGGGAGGGCCGGCACAGATACGCAGTATTTT. This sequence encodes CARSWETSGRAGTDTQYF.

This chain links TRBV20-1 with TRBJ2-4; D is possibly TRBD1 (5 bases). The CDR3 has 11 amino acids. Trimming stripped 2 bases from V and 8 bases from J, with 7 bases between. Germline lookup yields CDR1 DFQATT and CDR2 SNEGSKA (reference sequence). CDR3 coding DNA: TGCAGTGCTAGAAAGGGGTACATTCAGTACTTC. Translating it yields CSARKGYIQYF.

The V gene is TRBV7-9, the J gene TRBJ2-7; D is possibly TRBD2 (5 bases). V was shortened by 5 bases and J by 0 bases, with 14 bases between the two germline ends. Germline loops: CDR1 SEHNR, CDR2 FQNEAQ (reference sequence). The CDR3 length is 15 residues. The CDR3 protein is CASSRPGTLSYEQYF. The CDR3 DNA sequence: TGTGCCAGCAGCCGACCGGGAACCCTCTCCTACGAGCAGTACTTC. Complete variable domain (other parts from reference TRBV7-9 and TRBJ2-7): DTGVSQNPRHKITKRGQNVTFRCDPISEHNRLYWYRQTLGQGPEFLTYFQNEAQLEKSRLLSDRFSAERPKGSFSTLEIQRTEQGDSAMYLCASSRPGTLSYEQYFGPGTRLTVT.

In DNA, the CDR3 is TGTGCCAGCAGCTCCGTTAAATGGGGACGGACAGGGACCAGGGGAGAGCAGTACTTC. Protein: CASSSVKWGRTGTRGEQYF. The chain recombines TRBV7-3 with TRBJ2-7, with 8 bases matching TRBD1. V shed 4 bases and J 7 bases; nucleotides not matched to a gene: 24. The CDR3 runs 19 residues. Germline V gene data show CDR1 as SGHTA and CDR2 as FQGTGA.

V is TRBV25-1 and J is TRBJ2-2; 7 nucleotides align to TRBD1. With V trimmed by 5 bases and J by 6 bases, 9 bases remained unmatched. CDR3 length: 15 amino acids. Looked up from germline, CDR1 is MGHDK and CDR2 is SYGVNS. The CDR3 is CASSRDSRLAGELFF. Here the CDR3 DNA reads TGTGCCAGCAGTCGGGACAGTAGATTAGCCGGGGAGCTGTTTTTT.

The J gene is TRBJ2-1, the V gene TRBV18, with D possibly TRBD2 on 6 matching bases. There are 17 residues in the CDR3. Trimming removed 6 bases from V and 3 bases from J, with 21 bases in between. The germline gives CDR1 KGHSH, CDR2 LQKENI. CDR3 sequence reads: CASSGRVTGVLYNEQFF. The DNA of the CDR3 is TGTGCCAGCTCGGGCAGGGTCACGGGAGTGCTCTACAATGAGCAGTTCTTC.

This sequence joins TRBV18 and TRBJ2-7, with a possible D match to TRBD2 (5 bases). This CDR3 is 16 amino acids long. Germline CDR1 KGHSH, CDR2 LQKENI. The germline V and J ends were trimmed by 3 bases and 1 base, with 16 bases remaining between them. DNA of the CDR3: TGTGCCAGCTCACCGAACGGGGATCGTGGATCCTACGAGCAGTACTTC. It is translated as CASSPNGDRGSYEQYF.

The chain joins TRBV2 to TRBJ2-5; 11 bases agree with TRBD2. The J call may be wrong; the DNA end is better matched by TRBJ2-7. From germline, CDR1 is SNHLY and CDR2 FYNNEI. The CDR3 is 16 amino acids. CDR3 region: CATSTSGRKTAYEQYF. In DNA, the CDR3 is TGTGCCACCTCTACTAGCGGGAGAAAGACGGCCTACGAGCAGTACTTC.

This clone was picked up a small number of times. J is TRBJ2-7 and V is TRBV2; TRBD1 matches 9 bases. J was trimmed by 2 bases and V by 10 bases; bases with no gene match: 6. The CDR3 has 13 residues. CDR1 SNHLY and CDR2 FYNNEI come from the germline V gene. CDR3 sequence: CATGDRDPYEQYF. CDR3 coding DNA: TGTGCCACGGGGGACAGGGACCCCTACGAGCAGTACTTC.